The clone carrying this T cell receptor beta chain was detected only once. The sample originates from a study of cytomegalovirus exposure and HLA in healthy donors. In the PCR, 60 Vbeta and 13 Jbeta primers were used. The protocol was immunoSEQ multiplex PCR, while the TCRdb copy is restricted to in-frame clones and leaves out a portion. The sample contains around 150,000 clones, about 79% of which appear only once. The CDR3 is 16 residues long. The germline CDR1 and CDR2 sequences are MGHRA and YSYEKL. J lost 0 bases, V lost 4 bases, and 5 bases had no gene match. This clonotype was sampled from a woman in her forties or fifties in good health and CMV-seropositive. The chain recombines TRBV4-1 with TRBJ2-3; 9 nucleotides line up with TRBD1. Sequenced input: PBMCs. This chain's CDR3 is CASSRGGQGSTDTQYF. The CDR3 DNA reads TGCGCCAGCAGCCGCGGGGGACAGGGAAGCACAGATACGCAGTATTTT.